This T cell receptor (beta chain) is from a study of monozygotic twins with inflammatory bowel disease. The CDR3 has 14 residues. Germline V lookup: CDR1 SGHVS, CDR2 FNYEAQ. PCR of TCRalpha and TCRbeta cDNA was nested, with two rounds of about 17 and 10 cycles. Using the 5' RACE reads, TCRdb records one entry per CDR3 protein without DNA. The sample shows about 110,000 distinct CDR3 sequences, and 9.5% to 15% sits with its ten largest clones. The template was total RNA from whole blood, with no T cell sorting. The sequence was obtained from a human donor with ulcerative colitis or Crohn's disease, or a healthy co-twin of an affected twin (not recorded which). The source material was blood. V gene TRBV7-6 combines with J gene TRBJ2-3; TCRdb indicates TRBD2, and absent DNA this call remains unverified. The CDR3 loop is CASSALRGADTQYF. Complete variable domain (other parts from reference TRBV7-6 and TRBJ2-3): GAGVSQSPRYKVTKRGQDVALRCDPISGHVSLYWYRQALGQGPEFLTYFNYEAQQDKSGLPNDRFSAERPEGSISTLTIQRTEQRDSAMYRCASSALRGADTQYFGPGTRLTVL.